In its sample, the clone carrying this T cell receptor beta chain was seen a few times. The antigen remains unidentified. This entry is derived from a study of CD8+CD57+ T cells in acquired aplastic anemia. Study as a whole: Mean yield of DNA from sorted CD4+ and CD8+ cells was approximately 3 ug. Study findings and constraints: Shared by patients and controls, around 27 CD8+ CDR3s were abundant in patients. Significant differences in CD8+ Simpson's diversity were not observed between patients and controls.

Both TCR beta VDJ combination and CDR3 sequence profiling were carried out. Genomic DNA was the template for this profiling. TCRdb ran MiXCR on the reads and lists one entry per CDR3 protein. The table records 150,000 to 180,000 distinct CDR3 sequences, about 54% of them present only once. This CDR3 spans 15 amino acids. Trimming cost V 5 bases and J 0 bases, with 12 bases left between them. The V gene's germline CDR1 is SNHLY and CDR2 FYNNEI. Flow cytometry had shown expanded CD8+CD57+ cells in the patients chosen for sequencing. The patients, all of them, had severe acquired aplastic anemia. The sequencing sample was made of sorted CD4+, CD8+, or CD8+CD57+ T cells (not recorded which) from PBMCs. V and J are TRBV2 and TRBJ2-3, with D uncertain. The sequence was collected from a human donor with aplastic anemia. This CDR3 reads CASSYQLDSTDTQYF. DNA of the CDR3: TGTGCCAGCAGTTACCAACTGGATAGCACAGATACGCAGTATTTT.